This T cell receptor beta chain came from a study of blood T cell repertoires in COVID-19. As for the study in general: From the United States, Italy and Spain came samples of acute and convalescent COVID-19. T cells, B-cell-depleted T cells, or PBMCs supplied cDNA or gDNA.

As handled by the study authors: How many nucleated cells were present was estimated from reference gene primer amplification. Assay: immunoSEQ multiplex PCR; the TCRdb copy retains only in-frame clones and omits some. That table is the source of V, J and clone size, and D and trimming were worked out from the DNA. This table holds a few hundred thousand clones, approximately 87% found once. Germline lookup yields CDR1 MDHEN and CDR2 SYDVKM. This CDR3 is built from 15 residues. V shed 6 bases and J 6 bases; nucleotides not matched to a gene: 10. Sequencing input: peripheral blood. The V and J genes are TRBV28 and TRBJ1-5; 8 nucleotides line up with TRBD1. The origin of this receptor is a woman between 45 and 65 years old with acute or convalescent COVID-19. For the CDR3, the DNA is TGTGCCAGCAGAACTATGGACAGGGAGGTTCAGCCCCAGCATTTT. It encodes CASRTMDREVQPQHF.